Listed below are T cell receptor beta chains from one sample, sequenced in a study of vaccination and CD4 T cells after COVID-19. Antigens of these TCRs are unknown. TCRdb used MiXCR to reprocess the PCR reads, holding one entry per CDR3 protein. The table lists roughly 17,000 distinct CDR3 sequences, roughly 23% of them singletons, with around 7.9% in the top ten. The specimen was cultured CD4+ T cells from blood. The receptor set was obtained from a human donor with COVID-19. CDR3s include the opening cysteine and the closing phenylalanine or tryptophan. A D gene is named only where the DNA matches it firmly. Rows may omit the clone size; those that give it use once, few, many or a size class.

CDR3aa: CASSQDQAGYYGYTF; CDR3nt: TGCGCCAGCAGCCAAGATCAGGCAGGGTACTATGGCTACACCTTC; len: 15; j_gene: TRBJ1-2; d_gene: .; abundance: .; v_gene: TRBV4-1
CDR3aa: CASGLNQPQHF; CDR3nt: TGTGCCAGCGGGCTCAATCAGCCCCAGCATTTT; len: 11; j_gene: TRBJ1-5; d_gene: .; abundance: .; v_gene: TRBV12-3/TRBV12-4
CDR3aa: CASRPTSGGAGEQFF; CDR3nt: TGTGCTAGCAGGCCAACTAGCGGGGGGGCCGGTGAGCAGTTCTTC; len: 15; j_gene: TRBJ2-1; d_gene: TRBD2; abundance: .; v_gene: TRBV7-7
CDR3aa: CASSFRSYGYTF; CDR3nt: TGTGCCAGCAGTTTCCGGAGCTATGGCTACACCTTC; len: 12; j_gene: TRBJ1-2; d_gene: .; abundance: .; v_gene: TRBV28
CDR3aa: CASGGTGGGLGQPQHF; CDR3nt: TGTGCCAGCGGTGGGACTGGAGGGGGCCTTGGGCAGCCCCAGCATTTT; len: 16; j_gene: TRBJ1-5; d_gene: TRBD1; abundance: .; v_gene: TRBV2
CDR3aa: CASSVGRRETQYF; CDR3nt: TGTGCCAGCAGTGTAGGTCGTCGAGAGACCCAGTACTTC; len: 13; j_gene: TRBJ2-5; d_gene: .; abundance: .; v_gene: TRBV2
CDR3aa: CASSLAVNSGANVLTF; CDR3nt: TGTGCCAGCAGCTTAGCGGTGAACTCTGGGGCCAACGTCCTGACTTTC; len: 16; j_gene: TRBJ2-6; d_gene: .; abundance: few; v_gene: TRBV7-8
CDR3aa: CASSPDRNSPLHF; CDR3nt: TGTGCCAGCAGCCCCGACAGAAATTCACCCCTCCACTTT; len: 13; j_gene: TRBJ1-6; d_gene: .; abundance: .; v_gene: TRBV5-4
CDR3aa: CASSRQGGYEQYF; CDR3nt: TGTGCCAGTAGTAGACAGGGGGGCTACGAGCAGTACTTC; len: 13; j_gene: TRBJ2-7; d_gene: TRBD1; abundance: few; v_gene: TRBV19
CDR3aa: CSARVLQGDYGYTF; CDR3nt: TGCAGTGCTAGAGTTTTACAGGGTGATTATGGCTACACCTTC; len: 14; j_gene: TRBJ1-2; d_gene: .; abundance: few; v_gene: TRBV20-1
CDR3aa: CASSLQGVRYGYTF; CDR3nt: TGTGCCAGCAGTCTACAGGGGGTGCGCTATGGCTACACCTTC; len: 14; j_gene: TRBJ1-2; d_gene: TRBD1; abundance: few; v_gene: TRBV12-3/TRBV12-4
CDR3aa: CASSMTTGAYNEQFF; CDR3nt: TGTGCCAGTAGTATGACGACTGGTGCCTACAATGAGCAGTTCTTC; len: 15; j_gene: TRBJ2-1; d_gene: .; abundance: .; v_gene: TRBV19
CDR3aa: CASSTRGEGTEAFF; CDR3nt: TGTGCCAGCAGCACCCGGGGGGAAGGCACTGAAGCTTTCTTT; len: 14; j_gene: TRBJ1-1; d_gene: .; abundance: few; v_gene: TRBV7-2
CDR3aa: CSARETGYNSPLHF; CDR3nt: TGCAGTGCTAGGGAGACAGGTTATAATTCACCCCTCCACTTT; len: 14; j_gene: TRBJ1-6; d_gene: .; abundance: .; v_gene: TRBV20-1
CDR3aa: CASSRDRSSNQPQHF; CDR3nt: TGTGCCAGTAGTCGGGACAGGAGTAGCAATCAGCCCCAGCATTTT; len: 15; j_gene: TRBJ1-5; d_gene: TRBD1; abundance: medium-sized; v_gene: TRBV19
CDR3aa: CSASLRTGSTVNYGYTF; CDR3nt: TGCAGTGCTAGCTTGCGGACAGGGTCTACGGTGAACTATGGCTACACCTTC; len: 17; j_gene: TRBJ1-2; d_gene: TRBD1; abundance: few; v_gene: TRBV20-1
CDR3aa: CASSSTGNEQFF; CDR3nt: TGTGCTAGCAGCTCGACAGGCAATGAGCAGTTCTTC; len: 12; j_gene: TRBJ2-1; d_gene: .; abundance: .; v_gene: TRBV7-7
CDR3aa: CATSAGTSGGTDTQYF; CDR3nt: TGTGCCACCAGCGCCGGGACTAGCGGGGGCACAGATACGCAGTATTTT; len: 16; j_gene: TRBJ2-3; d_gene: TRBD2; abundance: .; v_gene: TRBV15
CDR3aa: CSASPRGRTDTQYF; CDR3nt: TGCAGTGCTAGCCCGCGGGGACGCACAGATACGCAGTATTTT; len: 14; j_gene: TRBJ2-3; d_gene: .; abundance: few; v_gene: TRBV20-1
CDR3aa: CASSARTGAGEQYF; CDR3nt: TGTGCCAGCAGTGCCCGGACGGGGGCTGGTGAGCAGTACTTC; len: 14; j_gene: TRBJ2-7; d_gene: .; abundance: once; v_gene: TRBV6-1
CDR3aa: CSAKTGLGQPQHF; CDR3nt: TGCAGCGCCAAGACAGGGTTGGGACAGCCCCAGCATTTT; len: 13; j_gene: TRBJ1-5; d_gene: TRBD1; abundance: .; v_gene: TRBV29-1
CDR3aa: CATGQGNRLAGGQETQYF; CDR3nt: TGTGCCACCGGACAGGGGAATCGACTAGCGGGGGGACAAGAGACCCAGTACTTC; len: 18; j_gene: TRBJ2-5; d_gene: TRBD2; abundance: few; v_gene: TRBV19
CDR3aa: CASSPSSRRNTEAFF; CDR3nt: TGTGCCAGCAGCCCGTCATCCAGGAGGAACACTGAAGCTTTCTTT; len: 15; j_gene: TRBJ1-1; d_gene: .; abundance: .; v_gene: TRBV7-2
CDR3aa: CASSFGDSNQPQHF; CDR3nt: TGTGCCAGCAGTTTCGGGGACAGCAATCAGCCCCAGCATTTT; len: 14; j_gene: TRBJ1-5; d_gene: .; abundance: .; v_gene: TRBV12-3/TRBV12-4
CDR3aa: CASRGGPTGELFF; CDR3nt: TGCGCCAGCAGGGGAGGACCAACCGGGGAGCTGTTTTTT; len: 13; j_gene: TRBJ2-2; d_gene: .; abundance: .; v_gene: TRBV5-1
CDR3aa: CASSSGTRNTQYF; CDR3nt: TGTGCCAGCAGCTCCGGGACTCGCAATACGCAGTATTTT; len: 13; j_gene: TRBJ2-3; d_gene: .; abundance: once; v_gene: TRBV7-2
CDR3aa: CAWRGTTYEQYF; CDR3nt: TGTGCCTGGAGAGGGACTACCTACGAGCAGTACTTC; len: 12; j_gene: TRBJ2-7; d_gene: TRBD2; abundance: few; v_gene: TRBV30
CDR3aa: CAGGSTTGELFF; CDR3nt: TGCGCCGGGGGGTCGACTACCGGGGAGCTGTTTTTT; len: 12; j_gene: TRBJ2-2; d_gene: .; abundance: .; v_gene: TRBV10-2
CDR3aa: CASLPRRGQERAEAFF; CDR3nt: TGCGCCAGCCTCCCTAGGAGGGGACAGGAGCGGGCTGAAGCTTTCTTT; len: 16; j_gene: TRBJ1-1; d_gene: TRBD1; abundance: .; v_gene: TRBV23-1
CDR3aa: CASSLRQGLGYTF; CDR3nt: TGTGCCAGCAGCTTACGACAGGGGCTTGGCTACACCTTC; len: 13; j_gene: TRBJ1-2; d_gene: TRBD1; abundance: .; v_gene: TRBV11-2
CDR3aa: CASSLMGLAGTETQYF; CDR3nt: TGTGCCAGCAGCTTAATGGGACTAGCGGGTACTGAGACCCAGTACTTC; len: 16; j_gene: TRBJ2-5; d_gene: TRBD2; abundance: few; v_gene: TRBV7-6
CDR3aa: CASSTRTGDGYTF; CDR3nt: TGTGCCAGCAGCACTCGGACAGGGGATGGCTACACCTTC; len: 13; j_gene: TRBJ1-2; d_gene: TRBD1; abundance: few; v_gene: TRBV12-3/TRBV12-4
CDR3aa: CSAASKSVGGSGSPLHF; CDR3nt: TGCAGTGCTGCTTCAAAGTCGGTGGGCGGTAGTGGTTCACCCCTCCACTTT; len: 17; j_gene: TRBJ1-6; d_gene: .; abundance: .; v_gene: TRBV20-1
CDR3aa: CASTPVKGQGLTDTQYF; CDR3nt: TGCGCCAGCACCCCTGTTAAAGGGCAGGGGCTAACAGATACGCAGTATTTT; len: 17; j_gene: TRBJ2-3; d_gene: .; abundance: .; v_gene: TRBV23-1
CDR3aa: CASNTGTSGGPLILHNEQFF; CDR3nt: TGTGCCAGCAACACCGGGACTAGCGGGGGACCCCTAATCTTACACAATGAGCAGTTCTTC; len: 20; j_gene: TRBJ2-1; d_gene: .; abundance: few; v_gene: TRBV21-1
CDR3aa: CASKAQTRNEQFF; CDR3nt: TGTGCCAGTAAAGCCCAGACTAGGAATGAGCAGTTCTTC; len: 13; j_gene: TRBJ2-1; d_gene: .; abundance: few; v_gene: TRBV19
CDR3aa: CSASRDSSYEQYF; CDR3nt: TGCAGTGCCTCCCGGGACAGCTCCTACGAGCAGTACTTC; len: 13; j_gene: TRBJ2-7; d_gene: TRBD1; abundance: .; v_gene: TRBV20-1
CDR3aa: CASSQKGQGASYEQYF; CDR3nt: TGTGCCAGCAGTCAGAAAGGACAGGGGGCATCCTACGAGCAGTACTTC; len: 16; j_gene: TRBJ2-7; d_gene: TRBD1; abundance: few; v_gene: TRBV6-1
CDR3aa: CASSLQRPSWGNEQFF; CDR3nt: TGTGCCAGCAGCTTGCAACGGCCCTCCTGGGGCAATGAGCAGTTCTTC; len: 16; j_gene: TRBJ2-1; d_gene: .; abundance: few; v_gene: TRBV5-4
CDR3aa: CASSIDRDKETQYF; CDR3nt: TGTGCCAGTAGTATAGACCGGGACAAAGAGACCCAGTACTTC; len: 14; j_gene: TRBJ2-5; d_gene: .; abundance: few; v_gene: TRBV19
CDR3aa: CASSLSRMGPQKLFF; CDR3nt: TGTGCCAGCAGTTTATCTCGGATGGGGCCGCAAAAACTGTTTTTT; len: 15; j_gene: TRBJ1-4; d_gene: .; abundance: few; v_gene: TRBV6-5
CDR3aa: CAWTLGGERRNTIYF; CDR3nt: TGTGCCTGGACCCTTGGGGGGGAACGAAGAAACACCATATATTTT; len: 15; j_gene: TRBJ1-3; d_gene: .; abundance: few; v_gene: TRBV30
CDR3aa: CASRSPDREALYGAFF; CDR3nt: TGTGCCAGCCGATCCCCGGACAGGGAAGCCCTGTACGGAGCTTTCTTT; len: 16; j_gene: TRBJ1-1; d_gene: TRBD1; abundance: .; v_gene: TRBV28
CDR3aa: CASSEAGGIEQYF; CDR3nt: TGTGCCAGCAGTGAAGCAGGGGGCATCGAGCAGTACTTC; len: 13; j_gene: TRBJ2-7; d_gene: TRBD1; abundance: few; v_gene: TRBV6-1
CDR3aa: CASTAGERRENSPLHF; CDR3nt: TGTGCCAGCACTGCAGGGGAGCGCCGGGAAAATTCACCCCTCCACTTT; len: 16; j_gene: TRBJ1-6; d_gene: .; abundance: .; v_gene: TRBV7-8
CDR3aa: CSARDPADWDGYTF; CDR3nt: TGCAGTGCTAGAGACCCCGCTGATTGGGACGGCTACACCTTC; len: 14; j_gene: TRBJ1-2; d_gene: .; abundance: medium-sized; v_gene: TRBV20-1